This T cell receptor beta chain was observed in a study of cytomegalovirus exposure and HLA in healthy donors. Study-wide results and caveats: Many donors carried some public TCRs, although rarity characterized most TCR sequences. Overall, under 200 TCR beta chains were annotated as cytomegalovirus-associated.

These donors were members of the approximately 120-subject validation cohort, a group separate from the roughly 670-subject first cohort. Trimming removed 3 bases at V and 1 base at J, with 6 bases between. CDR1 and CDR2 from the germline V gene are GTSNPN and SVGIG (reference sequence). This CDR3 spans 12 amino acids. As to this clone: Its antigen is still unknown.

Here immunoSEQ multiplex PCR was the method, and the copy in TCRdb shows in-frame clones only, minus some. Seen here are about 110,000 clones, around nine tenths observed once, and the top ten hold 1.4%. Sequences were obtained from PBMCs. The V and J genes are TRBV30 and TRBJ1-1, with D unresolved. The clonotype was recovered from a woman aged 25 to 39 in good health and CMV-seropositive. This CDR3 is CAWRAGNTEAFF. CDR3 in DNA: TGTGCCTGGAGAGCAGGGAACACTGAAGCTTTCTTT.